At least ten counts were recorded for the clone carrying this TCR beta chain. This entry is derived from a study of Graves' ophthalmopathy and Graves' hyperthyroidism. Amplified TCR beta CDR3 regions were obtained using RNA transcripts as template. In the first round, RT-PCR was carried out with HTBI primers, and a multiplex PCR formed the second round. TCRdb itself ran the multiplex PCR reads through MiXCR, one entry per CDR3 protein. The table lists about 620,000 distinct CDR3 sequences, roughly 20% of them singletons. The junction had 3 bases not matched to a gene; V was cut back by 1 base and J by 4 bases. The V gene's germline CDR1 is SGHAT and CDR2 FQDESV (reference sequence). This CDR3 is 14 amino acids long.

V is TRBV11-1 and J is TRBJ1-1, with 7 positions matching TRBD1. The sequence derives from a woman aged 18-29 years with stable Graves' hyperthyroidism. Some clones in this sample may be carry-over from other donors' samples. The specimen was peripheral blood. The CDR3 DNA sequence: TGTGCCAGCAGCTTAGATGCAGGGGGCACTGAAGCTTTCTTT. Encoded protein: CASSLDAGGTEAFF.